The next 20 T cell receptor beta chains were all read from a single sample in a study of shared clonotypes between healthy human individuals (dated by TCRdb to the early 2020s). Library preparation employed the immunoSEQ multiplex PCR assay. The source is immuneACCESS, and TCRdb retained only in-frame sequences with V and J called. Part of the clones is not carried over; for the studies checked, unresolved V genes explain less than half of this, and the remainder is unexplained. Within this sample are around 500,000 clones, with 76% of them counted one time only. The ten largest account for roughly 13% of the sample. The specimen sequenced was PBMCs. Receptor source: a middle-aged woman in good health. Some clones in this sample may be carry-over from other donors' samples.

This CDR3 reads CASSYQGYTEAFF. CDR3 DNA: TGTGCCAGCAGTTATCAGGGCTACACTGAAGCTTTCTTT. V is TRBV6-5 and J is TRBJ1-1; possible D gene TRBD1, 5 bases. Germline assignment: CDR1 MNHEY and CDR2 SVGAGI. This CDR3 is 13 amino acids long. The V gene lost 3 bases and the J gene lost 3 bases, with 8 bases spanning the gap.

In its sample, this clone was seen many times. The V gene is TRBV30, the J gene TRBJ2-3; TRBD2 might be the D (6 bases). CDR3 length equals 14 residues. V was trimmed by 4 bases and J by 1 base, leaving 12 bases between them. The germline V gene has CDR1 GTSNPN and CDR2 SVGIG (reference sequence). The CDR3 DNA reads TGTGCCTGGACCGGGACTCCCGGCACAGATACGCAGTATTTT. Amino acids: CAWTGTPGTDTQYF.

The chain couples TRBV28 to TRBJ1-1; weak D call: TRBD1 (6 bases). V lost 5 bases and J lost 0, with 10 bases in between. Germline loops: CDR1 MDHEN, CDR2 SYDVKM. This CDR3 contains 14 residues. CDR3 coding DNA: TGTGCCAGCAGTCCGGGGACACTGAACACTGAAGCTTTCTTT. The encoded protein is CASSPGTLNTEAFF.

The V gene is TRBV10-3, the J gene TRBJ1-2; D is uncertain. CDR3 length: 15 residues. Looked up from germline, CDR1 is ENHRY and CDR2 is SYGVKD. The V end lost 2 bases, the J end lost 2 bases, and 12 bases lay between the germline ends. CDR3 nucleotides: TGTGCCATCAGTGAGCTCTTTGCCGCAAACTATGGCTACACCTTC. Its protein product is CAISELFAANYGYTF.

The V gene is TRBV28, the J gene TRBJ1-2; no definite D call. The length of the CDR3 is 15 residues. Germline values: CDR1 MDHEN, CDR2 SYDVKM. V gave up 2 bases and J gave up 1 base, with 11 bases separating them. The CDR3 nucleotides read TGTGCCAGCAGTTTAGCAGGAGGGATTAACTATGGCTACACCTTC. Translating it yields CASSLAGGINYGYTF.

The V and J genes are TRBV4-1 and TRBJ1-3; D gene unclear. Germline values: CDR1 MGHRA, CDR2 YSYEKL. This CDR3 is 15 amino acids long. V was pared by 0 bases and J by 2 bases, with 8 bases between. CDR3 nucleotide sequence: TGCGCCAGCAGCCAAGATGGGGTTACTGGAAACACCATATATTTT. Residues: CASSQDGVTGNTIYF.

Points on this clone: This sequence may be a read error, since a much larger clone differs from it by one base. The rearrangement joins TRBV5-1 to TRBJ2-3; D is perhaps TRBD2 (6 bases). The CDR3 is made up of 14 amino acids. Germline V lookup: CDR1 SGHRS, CDR2 YFSETQ. CDR3 loop: CASSLGEVTDTRYF. CDR3 coding DNA: TGCGCCAGCAGCTTGGGGGAGGTGACAGATACGCGGTATTTT.

As DNA, the CDR3 is TGCGCCAGCAGCCCCAACAGGTCGCCTAATGAAAAACTGTTTTTT. Its translation is CASSPNRSPNEKLFF. The chain is built from TRBV5-1 and TRBJ1-4; TRBD1 is a possible D gene (5 bases). The CDR3 sequence is 15 residues long. The V end lost 4 bases, the J end lost 3 bases, and 13 bases lay between the germline ends. The germline V gene has CDR1 SGHRS and CDR2 YFSETQ.

This chain joins TRBV28 and TRBJ1-1, with TRBD1 as a possible D gene (5 bases). The CDR3 extends over 13 amino acids. V lost 2 bases and J lost 5, with 9 bases in between. Germline CDR1 is MDHEN and CDR2 is SYDVKM. CDR3 amino acids: CASSLGGGTEAFF. The CDR3 DNA is TGTGCCAGCAGTTTAGGGGGGGGGACTGAAGCTTTCTTT. The full variable domain, completed using reference TRBV28 and TRBJ1-1, is DVKVTQSSRYLVKRTGEKVFLECVQDMDHENMFWYRQDPGLGLRLIYFSYDVKMKEKGDIPEGYSVSREKKERFSLILESASTNQTSMYLCASSLGGGTEAFFGQGTRLTVV.

Remarks on this clone: A much larger clone differs from this one at a single base, so this may be a read error. Given the absence of the conserved phenylalanine or tryptophan at the CDR3 end, a read error is likely. The chain carries TRBV7-2 and TRBJ1-1; 8 bases are a match to TRBD1. This CDR3 contains 15 residues. The V gene's germline CDR1 is SGHTA and CDR2 FQGNSA. Trimming took 1 base from V and 1 from J; bases not matched to a gene: 2. For the CDR3, the DNA is TGTGCCAGCAGCTTAGGGGACAGGAGGAACACTGAAGCTTTCCTT. The encoded protein is CASSLGDRRNTEAFL.

The V gene is TRBV11-2, the J gene TRBJ2-7; D tentatively reads TRBD1 or TRBD2 (5 bases each). This CDR3 spans 15 amino acids. Per the germline V gene, CDR1 is SGHAT and CDR2 is FQNNGV. V lost 4 bases and J lost 3, with 16 bases in between. The CDR3 region has the DNA TGTGCCAGCAGCTCCCCGGGGACGGTTAGCTACGAGCAGTACTTC. This translates into CASSSPGTVSYEQYF.

V gene TRBV7-9 combines with J gene TRBJ2-1; 8 positions agree with TRBD1. The junction had 9 bases not matched to a gene; V was cut back by 2 bases and J by 6 bases. The germline V gene encodes CDR1 SEHNR and CDR2 FQNEAQ (reference sequence). There are 16 residues in the CDR3. The CDR3 protein is CASSLSDRAGGNEQFF. Here the CDR3 DNA reads TGTGCCAGCAGCTTATCGGACAGGGCCGGGGGCAATGAGCAGTTCTTC.

This sequence joins TRBV7-8 and TRBJ2-1, with D perhaps matching TRBD1 (6 bases). The germline V gene has CDR1 SGHVS and CDR2 FQNEAQ. V dropped 2 bases and J dropped 9 bases, with 11 bases sitting between them. CDR3 length: 13 amino acids. The CDR3 spells CASSLLKQGEQFF. In nucleotides, the CDR3 is TGTGCCAGCAGCTTACTTAAACAGGGTGAGCAGTTCTTC.

With regard to this clone: A much larger clonotype is one base distant, so this may be a read error. Different DNA sequences within this sample yield the same CDR3. This chain joins TRBV29-1 and TRBJ2-1, with D perhaps assigned TRBD1 or TRBD2 (6 bases each). The CDR3 covers 14 residues. The germline gives CDR1 SQVTM, CDR2 ANQGSEA. The CDR3 is CSVEFSGGRGEQFF. CDR3 sequence (DNA): TGCAGTGTTGAATTTAGCGGAGGCAGGGGTGAGCAGTTCTTC.

This clone was seen only a few times. CDR3 DNA sequence: TGTGCCAGTAGTCTAGGGACGGCGACGAATGAAAAACTGTTTTTT. This codes for CASSLGTATNEKLFF. The V call is TRBV19, the J call TRBJ1-4; the D gene is possibly TRBD1 (5 bases). Trimming shortened V by 5 bases and J by 5 bases, and 15 bases separated the two germline ends. The CDR3 consists of 15 residues. Germline-derived CDR1 and CDR2 are LNHDA and SQIVND (reference sequence).

This chain links TRBV6-4 with TRBJ2-3; D remains ambiguous. The germline V gene encodes CDR1 MRHNA and CDR2 SNTAGT. V was cut by 0 bases and J by 0 bases, with 4 bases left in between. The CDR3 spans 14 residues. Here the CDR3 DNA reads TGTGCCAGCAGTGACTCAGGGAGCACAGATACGCAGTATTTT. Protein sequence: CASSDSGSTDTQYF.

The chain carries TRBV7-2 and TRBJ2-3, with TRBD2 matching 11 bases. This CDR3 spans 15 amino acids. Germline loops: CDR1 SGHTA, CDR2 FQGNSA. Germline trimming cut 1 base from V and 5 bases from J; bases unmatched to any gene: 2. CDR3 nucleotides: TGTGCCAGCAGCTTAGTGACTAGCGGGATAGATACGCAGTATTTT. It codes for CASSLVTSGIDTQYF.

The chain's CDR3 is CASSSDLGTGNQPQHF. The CDR3 DNA reads TGTGCCAGCAGTTCCGACCTTGGGACAGGTAATCAGCCCCAGCATTTT. The rearrangement links TRBV6-6 to TRBJ1-5; 8 nucleotides match TRBD1. Trimming took 4 bases from V and 4 from J; bases not matched to a gene: 9. CDR3 length: 16 amino acids. Germline CDR1 reads MNHNY; CDR2 reads SVGAGI (reference sequence).

This clone was counted a single time. The V gene is TRBV6-5, the J gene TRBJ1-5; D might be TRBD1 (5 bases). Germline V CDR1 and CDR2: MNHEY, SVGAGI. This CDR3 contains 15 residues. The V end was cut by 2 bases, the J end by 1 base, with 9 bases between. CDR3 sequence (DNA): TGTGCCAGCAGTTACACGGGGGGGAGCAATCAGCCCCAGCATTTT. This encodes CASSYTGGSNQPQHF.

A remark on this clone: This same CDR3 is encoded by further DNA sequences in the sample. The chain uses TRBV7-3 and TRBJ2-1; D might be TRBD1 (5 bases). This CDR3 is 16 amino acids long. From germline, CDR1 is SGHTA and CDR2 FQGTGA. V dropped 5 bases and J dropped 4 bases, with 18 bases sitting between them. The CDR3 DNA reads as TGTGCCAGCAGCCTAGGGGCTTCCTCCTCATACAATGAGCAGTTCTTC. It is translated as CASSLGASSSYNEQFF.